This TCR beta chain was retrieved from a study of cytomegalovirus exposure and HLA in healthy donors. The study, taken as a whole, reports: Reports indicated that the classifier achieved high specificity and sensitivity in diagnosing cytomegalovirus status. In vitro confirmation showed three CMV-associated chains to be CMV antigen specific.

For this clone: The antigen is undetermined.

Libraries were prepared by immunoSEQ multiplex PCR; TCRdb keeps only in-frame clonotypes and omits some of them. The sample consists of roughly 80,000 clones, nearly 95% of them appearing once. The receptor's source is a young woman in good health and CMV-seronegative. Sequences were obtained from PBMCs.

CDR3 nucleotide sequence: TGTGCCAGCAGGGAGGGTAGCGGGAGGGTCTCAGAGACCCAGTACTTC. Its translation is CASREGSGRVSETQYF. V and J are TRBV2 and TRBJ2-5; 11 nucleotides align to TRBD2. The CDR3 is made up of 16 amino acids. J lost 4 bases, V lost 6 bases, and 10 bases had no gene match. Germline CDR1 reads SNHLY; CDR2 reads FYNNEI.